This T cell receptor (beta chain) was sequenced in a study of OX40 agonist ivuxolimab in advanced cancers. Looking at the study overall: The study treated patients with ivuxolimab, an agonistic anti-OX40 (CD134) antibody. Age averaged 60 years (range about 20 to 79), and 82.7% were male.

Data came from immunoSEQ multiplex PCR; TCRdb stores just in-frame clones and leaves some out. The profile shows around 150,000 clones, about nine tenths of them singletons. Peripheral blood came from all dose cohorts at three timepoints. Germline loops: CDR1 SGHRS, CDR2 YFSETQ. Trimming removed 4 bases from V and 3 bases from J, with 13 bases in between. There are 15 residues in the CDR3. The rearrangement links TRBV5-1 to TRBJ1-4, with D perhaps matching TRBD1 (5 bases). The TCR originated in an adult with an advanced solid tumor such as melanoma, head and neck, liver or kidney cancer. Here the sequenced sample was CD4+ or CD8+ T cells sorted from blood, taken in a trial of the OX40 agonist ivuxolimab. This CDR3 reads CASSRGPSANEKLFF. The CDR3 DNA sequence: TGCGCCAGCAGCAGGGGCCCCTCGGCTAATGAAAAACTGTTTTTT.